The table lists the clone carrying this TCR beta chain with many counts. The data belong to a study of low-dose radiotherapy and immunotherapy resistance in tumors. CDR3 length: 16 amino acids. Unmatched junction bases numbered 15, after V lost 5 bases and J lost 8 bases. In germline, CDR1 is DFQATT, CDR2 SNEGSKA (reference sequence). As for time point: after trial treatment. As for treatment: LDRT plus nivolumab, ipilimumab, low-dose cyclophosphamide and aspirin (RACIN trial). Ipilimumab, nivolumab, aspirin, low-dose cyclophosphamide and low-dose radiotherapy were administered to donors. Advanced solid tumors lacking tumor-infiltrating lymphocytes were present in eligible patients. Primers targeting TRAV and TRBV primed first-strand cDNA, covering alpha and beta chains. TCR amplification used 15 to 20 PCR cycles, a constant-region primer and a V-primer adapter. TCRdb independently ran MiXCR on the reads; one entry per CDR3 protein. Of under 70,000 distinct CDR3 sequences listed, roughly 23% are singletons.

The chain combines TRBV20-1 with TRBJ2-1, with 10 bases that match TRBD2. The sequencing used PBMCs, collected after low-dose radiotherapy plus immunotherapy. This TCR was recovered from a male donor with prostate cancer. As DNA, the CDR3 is TGCAGTGCTTTCGACCTTGCTAGCGGGGGATGGGATGAGCAGTTCTTC. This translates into CSAFDLASGGWDEQFF.